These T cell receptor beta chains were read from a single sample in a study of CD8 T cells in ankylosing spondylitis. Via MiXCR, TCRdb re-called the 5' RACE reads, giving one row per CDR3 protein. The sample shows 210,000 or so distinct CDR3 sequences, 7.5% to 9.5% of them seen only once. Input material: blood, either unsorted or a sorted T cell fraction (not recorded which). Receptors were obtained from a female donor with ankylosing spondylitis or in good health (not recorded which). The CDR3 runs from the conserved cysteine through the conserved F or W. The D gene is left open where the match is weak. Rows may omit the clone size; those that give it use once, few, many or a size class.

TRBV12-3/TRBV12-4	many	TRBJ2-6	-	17	CASSSLTGNSGANVLTF	TGTGCCAGCAGCTCACTAACAGGGAACTCTGGGGCCAACGTCCTGACTTTC
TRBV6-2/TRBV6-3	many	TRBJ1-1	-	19	CASSYSPGDNQRADTEAFF	TGTGCCAGCAGTTACTCCCCAGGGGACAACCAACGGGCTGACACTGAAGCTTTCTTT
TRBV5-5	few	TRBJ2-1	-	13	CASTWGALNEQFF	TGTGCCAGCACCTGGGGGGCGCTCAATGAGCAGTTCTTC
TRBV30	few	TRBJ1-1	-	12	CAWRDQNTEAFF	TGTGCCTGGAGAGACCAAAACACTGAAGCTTTCTTT
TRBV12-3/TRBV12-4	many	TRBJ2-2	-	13	CASRTDGTGELFF	TGTGCCAGCCGGACTGACGGGACCGGGGAGCTGTTTTTT
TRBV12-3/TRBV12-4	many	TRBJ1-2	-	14	CASSLGGAIYGYTF	TGTGCCAGCAGTTTAGGCGGTGCTATCTATGGCTACACCTTC
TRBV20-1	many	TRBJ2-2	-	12	CSAREGPGELFF	TGCAGTGCTAGAGAAGGGCCCGGGGAGCTGTTTTTT
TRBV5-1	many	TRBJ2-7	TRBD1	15	CASSSVGQGIYEQYF	TGCGCCAGCAGCTCGGTCGGACAGGGTATTTACGAGCAGTACTTC
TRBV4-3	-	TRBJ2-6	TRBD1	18	CASSHRTGQSSGANVLTF	TGCGCCAGCAGCCACCGGACAGGTCAAAGCTCTGGGGCCAACGTCCTGACTTTC
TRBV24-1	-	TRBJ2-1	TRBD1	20	CATSDQPGTGGLSPYNEQFF	TGTGCCACCAGTGATCAGCCCGGGACAGGGGGCTTAAGCCCCTACAATGAGCAGTTCTTC
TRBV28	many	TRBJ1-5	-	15	CASRPGITDNQPQHF	TGTGCCAGCAGGCCGGGCATCACGGACAATCAGCCCCAGCATTTT
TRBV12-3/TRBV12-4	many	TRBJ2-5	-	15	CASSLGTGSQETQYF	TGTGCCAGCAGTTTGGGGACGGGATCCCAAGAGACCCAGTACTTC
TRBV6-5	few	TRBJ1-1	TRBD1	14	CASSYETTGVEAFF	TGTGCCAGCAGTTACGAAACCACAGGGGTCGAAGCTTTCTTT
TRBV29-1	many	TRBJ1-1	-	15	CSIRGRGPKNTEAFF	TGCAGCATTCGGGGCCGGGGCCCTAAGAACACTGAAGCTTTCTTT
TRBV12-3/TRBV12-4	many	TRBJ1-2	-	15	CASSFSLRAAGGYTF	TGTGCCAGCAGTTTCTCTCTCCGGGCAGCGGGTGGCTACACCTTC
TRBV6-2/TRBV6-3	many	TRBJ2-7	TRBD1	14	CASSSRQGRWEQYF	TGTGCCAGCAGTTCCAGACAGGGGCGGTGGGAGCAGTACTTC
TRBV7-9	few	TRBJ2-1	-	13	CASSRSRGNEQFF	TGTGCCAGCAGTAGATCTAGGGGAAATGAGCAGTTCTTC
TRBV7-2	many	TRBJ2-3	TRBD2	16	CASSLWSLAGADTQYF	TGTGCCAGCAGCTTATGGTCCCTAGCGGGAGCAGATACGCAGTATTTT
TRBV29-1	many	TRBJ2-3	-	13	CSAREGGTDTQYF	TGCAGCGCCCGAGAGGGGGGCACAGATACGCAGTATTTT
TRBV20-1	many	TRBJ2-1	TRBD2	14	CSARLATVEWEQFF	TGCAGTGCGAGACTAGCGACCGTCGAATGGGAGCAGTTCTTC
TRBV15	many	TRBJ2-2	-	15	CATSRDSGVSGELFF	TGTGCCACCAGCAGAGATTCGGGAGTGTCCGGGGAGCTGTTTTTT
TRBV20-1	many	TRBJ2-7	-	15	CSARGRGFGTYEQYF	TGCAGTGCTAGAGGGCGTGGTTTTGGGACCTACGAGCAGTACTTC
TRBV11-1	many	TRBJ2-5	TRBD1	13	CASSQDREETQYF	TGTGCCAGCAGCCAGGACAGGGAGGAGACCCAGTACTTC
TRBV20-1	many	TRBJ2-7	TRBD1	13	CSAWDRGSYEQYF	TGCAGTGCTTGGGACAGGGGGAGCTACGAGCAGTACTTC
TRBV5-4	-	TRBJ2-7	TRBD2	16	CASSLGGLAGTYEQYF	TGTGCCAGCAGCTTGGGGGGACTAGCGGGCACCTACGAGCAGTACTTC
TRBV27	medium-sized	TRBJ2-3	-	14	CASSPPVLQDTQYF	TGTGCCAGCAGTCCCCCGGTACTACAAGATACGCAGTATTTT
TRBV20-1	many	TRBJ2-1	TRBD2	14	CSGLTSPSYNEQFF	TGCAGTGGATTGACTAGCCCCTCCTACAATGAGCAGTTCTTC
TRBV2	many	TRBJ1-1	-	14	CASSYSLMNTEAFF	TGTGCCAGCAGTTACAGTCTCATGAACACTGAAGCTTTCTTT
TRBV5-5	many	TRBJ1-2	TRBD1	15	CASSLTTGREYGYTF	TGTGCCAGCAGCCTCACGACAGGGAGGGAGTATGGCTACACCTTC
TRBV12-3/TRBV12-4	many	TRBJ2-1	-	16	CASRPSSGFYYNEQFF	TGTGCCAGCAGGCCATCCTCAGGGTTTTATTACAATGAGCAGTTCTTC
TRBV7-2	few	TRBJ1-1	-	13	CASSLARLTEAFF	TGTGCCAGCAGCTTAGCTCGACTCACTGAAGCTTTCTTT
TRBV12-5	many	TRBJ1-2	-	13	CAHLLAGSYGYTF	TGTGCCCATCTACTAGCGGGGAGCTATGGCTACACCTTC
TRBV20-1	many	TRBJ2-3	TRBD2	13	CSARAGGGDTQYF	TGCAGTGCAAGAGCGGGAGGAGGAGATACGCAGTATTTT
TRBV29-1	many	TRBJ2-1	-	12	CSAPQGYNEQFF	TGCAGCGCCCCTCAGGGCTACAATGAGCAGTTCTTC
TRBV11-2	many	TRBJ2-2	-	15	CASSRLGVGTGELFF	TGTGCCAGCAGCCGACTCGGGGTCGGCACCGGGGAGCTGTTTTTT
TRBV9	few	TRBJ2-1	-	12	CASGRGTNEQFF	TGTGCCAGCGGTAGGGGGACCAACGAGCAGTTCTTC
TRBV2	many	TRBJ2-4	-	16	CATQEQWGVAKNIQYF	TGTGCCACACAGGAGCAGTGGGGGGTGGCCAAAAACATTCAGTACTTC
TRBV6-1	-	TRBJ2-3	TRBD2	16	CASRPIGGGRTDTQYF	TGTGCCAGCAGACCTATTGGCGGGGGACGCACAGATACGCAGTATTTT
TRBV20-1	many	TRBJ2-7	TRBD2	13	CSALAGASYEQYF	TGCAGTGCATTAGCGGGTGCCTCCTACGAGCAGTACTTC
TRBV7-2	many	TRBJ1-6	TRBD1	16	CASSLGQGYYNSPLHF	TGTGCCAGCAGCTTGGGACAGGGGTATTATAATTCACCCCTCCACTTT
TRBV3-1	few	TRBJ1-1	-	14	CASSGAAGGTEAFF	TGTGCCAGCAGCGGGGCCGCGGGAGGGACTGAAGCTTTCTTT
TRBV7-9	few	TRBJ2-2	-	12	CASSLGQRELFF	TGTGCCAGCAGCTTAGGCCAGAGGGAGCTGTTTTTT
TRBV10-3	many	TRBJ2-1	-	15	CAISLSTSPYNEQFF	TGTGCCATCAGTCTCTCGACCTCCCCATACAATGAGCAGTTCTTC
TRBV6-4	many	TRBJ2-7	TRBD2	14	CASSPDSGSYEQYF	TGTGCCAGCAGTCCCGATAGCGGGAGCTACGAGCAGTACTTC
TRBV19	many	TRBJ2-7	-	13	CASSASTDYEQYF	TGTGCCAGTAGTGCATCGACAGATTACGAGCAGTACTTC